This T cell receptor (beta chain) was sequenced for a study of blood T cells in healthy people across ages. As to this clonotype: No antigen is known for it.

The CDR3 is 15 amino acids. Trimming took 6 bases from V and 3 from J; bases not matched to a gene: 6. In germline, CDR1 is LGHDT, CDR2 YNNKEL (reference sequence). It was with a sample-barcoded 5' primer and a J-beta primer mix that a second PCR of roughly 7 to 12 cycles was run. Each single sample gave us at least 2.5 million CDR3-containing paired-end reads. In TCRdb, the 5' RACE reads were re-called with MiXCR into one record per CDR3 protein. The sample records fewer than 1,000,000 distinct CDR3 sequences, about 42% being singletons. The study, taken as a whole, reports: CMV status of donors was unknown, possibly confounding expanded clonotype changes. It was the long-lived donors that had more naive CD4+ cells and higher diversity than aged donors.

Sequencing was done on a sample of blood. The receptor was isolated from a man at least 80 years old in good health. The chain combines TRBV3-1 with TRBJ2-3; TRBD2 matches at 10 bases. The CDR3 region has the DNA TGTGCCAGCAGACCTAGCGGGAGTAGAACAGATACGCAGTATTTT. Its translation is CASRPSGSRTDTQYF.